The subject of this entry is one TCR beta chain. Its cognate antigen has yet to be identified. Base qualities are not provided; no much larger clone lies one nucleotide away. Preparation of the library involved the immunoSEQ multiplex PCR assay. For the multiplex PCR, a mixture combining 60 forward primers for TCR Vbeta segments and 13 reverse primers for TCR Jbeta segments was used. A multiplex PCR assay on genomic DNA amplified the CDR3 region of rearranged TCR beta genes. Amplified TCR beta libraries were sequenced as 87-base-pair reads on the Illumina HiSeq System. The original pipeline was this. A later analysis tallied roughly 78 million unique TCR beta chains across the 666 repertoires, and approximately 11 million of those chains were shared by two or more donors. To remove PCR and sequencing errors, raw reads were error-corrected and collapsed into unique sequences using a nearest-neighbor algorithm that merged closely related sequences. To assign V, D and J gene segments, CDR3 sequences were aligned to IMGT reference sequences. For a sequence to be retained, at least a six-nucleotide match to both a V gene segment and a J gene segment was required. A rearrangement counted as productive if the CDR3 had no stop codons and remained in frame with V and J, and every other rearrangement counted as non-productive. CDR3 was defined according to IMGT convention as the region running from the second conserved V-encoded cysteine to the conserved J-encoded phenylalanine. The earlier analysis of 450 to 750 of the donors excluded any sequence lacking an unambiguous match to a single V gene segment. In an earlier analysis of 587 of the donors, V segments were called functional above 56.7% productive rearrangements and were called segregating when the between-donor standard deviation exceeded 5%. A statistical classification framework was built to diagnose cytomegalovirus status from the catalog of TCR beta chain sequences. In a later analysis, TCR nucleotide sequences were compared against IMGT/GENE-DB human TR gene sequences so that V and J genes could be assigned. Using the TCRdist pipeline, a later analysis assigned CDR3 sequences along with most-parsimonious VDJ recombination scenarios. In a later analysis, each TCR beta chain was defined by its CDR3 amino acid sequence together with its V-gene family, and reads lacking a unique V-gene family were excluded. In a later analysis, a few hundred highly shared, low-generation-probability nucleotide sequences were removed to address suspected cross-contamination and a sequencing artifact. For each public chain, a later analysis derived a clonal expansion index from normalized ranks of inferred template counts within each repertoire. In a later analysis, generation probabilities were computed with a VDJ recombination model fitted to out-of-frame rearrangements, and the resulting probabilities were checked against IGoR. In a later analysis, hypergeometric tests were used to score TCR-TCR, TCR-HLA and TCR-CMV co-occurrence, with a repertoire-size bias correction applied to TCR pairs. A later analysis estimated false discovery rates by permuting HLA or CMV assignments 20 times. In a later analysis, co-occurring TCRs were grouped with DBSCAN, and TCRdist sequence similarity was added when clustering was performed within HLA-allele-positive subsets. Repertoires with fewer than 30,000 or more than 120,000 public chains, plus five repertoires with anomalous nucleotide sharing, were excluded from co-occurrence clustering. What TCRdb holds here is the immuneACCESS table cut down to in-frame rearrangements. Part of the clones is not present; checked against another copy, under half of the missing clones reflect an unresolved V gene, and the others are unexplained. Clonal size and the V and J genes are those of that table, whereas D and trimming came from the DNA. This sample lists 150,000 to 200,000 clones; approximately 72% were detected once. The ten largest clonotypes hold around 2% of the sample.

CDR1 SGHDT and CDR2 YYEEEE are derived from the germline V gene. V is clipped by 2 bases and J by 6 bases, and the sequence between their germline boundaries is 15 bases long. Counted from cysteine to phenylalanine, this CDR3 has 14 amino acids. Of the read, only the CDR3 DNA is kept; its 42 bases are in frame from base 1. The data were obtained in a study of cytomegalovirus exposure and HLA in healthy donors (dated by TCRdb to the late 2010s). At the level of the whole study: According to an earlier analysis of 450 to 650 of the donors, about 179 million T cells yielded roughly 110 million unique TCR beta sequences and 276 Gb of sequence data. An early release that covered about 640 HLA-typed donors contained about 290 gigabases of sequencing data and 80 million or so unique TCR sequences. The genetic ancestry cluster associated with self-reported Caucasian donors included over 65% of the roughly 400 genotyped donors. The aim of the study was to test whether cataloging public T cell receptors could identify signatures of past pathogen exposure. The study profiled the T cell repertoires of under 850 subjects by immunosequencing and related them to cytomegalovirus serostatus. Along with the approximately 650-subject first cohort, a separate validation cohort of over a hundred different subjects was used. High-throughput TCR immunosequencing, statistical association of individual TCRs with disease status, and machine learning were combined to predict cytomegalovirus infection status. To study patterns of TCR occurrence, a later analysis re-analyzed previously published TCR beta repertoires from 600 to 750 donors and added high-resolution HLA genotyping. Rather than using new phenotypic data, the later analysis identified candidate immune exposures from TCR beta sequences and from how often those sequences occurred across donors. An earlier analysis of approximately 640 of the donors applied high-throughput TCR beta sequencing to assess whether each TCR beta V gene segment acted as functional or pseudogenic. Donor age, sex, ethnicity and CMV serostatus were compiled alongside the repertoire data. A later genetic analysis used genome-wide SNP genotypes for about 60% of the 666 donors, treating that subset as a discovery cohort. All discovery cohort repertoires had been generated using a single sequencing platform. Class I and class II HLA loci were covered by the typing at four-digit resolution. Typing coverage differed by locus: A, B, C, DRB1 and DQB1 were typed in about 620-640 donors, DQA1 in roughly 510, DPA1 in around 610, and DPB1 in roughly 450. Four to six DR-DQ haplotypes were handled as single units for association and clustering because linkage in the cohort was strong. Among about 410 genotyped donors of the cohort, an average of roughly 230,000 unique TCR beta nucleotide sequences was sequenced per donor, of which 15% to 20% were non-productive.

The cohort was made up of approximately 670 healthy bone marrow donors. At the time of sampling, all cohort members were nominally healthy, though unrecorded immune exposures were likely present. The donor tested CMV seronegative, placing the donor among the 300 to 400 seronegative members of the cohort. Each donor provided a peripheral blood sample, and peripheral blood mononuclear cells were used for TCR beta sequencing. The Qiagen DNeasy Blood Extraction Kit was used to extract genomic DNA from the blood cell samples. The paper's findings and limits, for the study overall: In a later analysis, HLA-associated TCR beta chains showed more clonal expansion and lower generation probabilities than non-associated chains that were equally common. Because some donors lacked HLA typing at each locus, the association tests relied only on the typed subset. According to the authors, the approach could potentially be generalized to other disease states and immunological phenotypes. According to a later genetic analysis, donors in an Asian-associated ancestry cluster had fewer N-insertions in productive TCRs than the approximately 700-donor mean. Specific HLA alleles were associated with some 15,000 TCR beta sequences at a false discovery rate of 0.05 in a later analysis. The presence/absence analyses assumed that sequencing depth was roughly uniform across donors, and that assumption may not be true. The study listed 164 TCR beta chains as associated with cytomegalovirus. In a later analysis, most CMV-associated TCR beta chains were found to appear HLA-restricted, with HLA associations seemingly driven largely by CMV exposure. Correlated functional status among segregating V segments might reflect linkage disequilibrium, but an unknown experimental factor could not be ruled out. In a later genetic analysis, a missense DCLRE1C variant was associated with V-gene and J-gene trimming of TCR beta chains, and the association was replicated in an independent cohort. Across donors, most TCR sequences were observed very rarely, whereas some public TCRs were present in many individuals. The earlier analysis of 587 of the donors excluded over 15 rarely observed V segments, including chromosome 9 orphons, because counts were too low. The only immune exposure information available for the cohort was CMV serostatus. Cytomegalovirus status was reported to be diagnosed by the classifier with high specificity and sensitivity in both the original and validation cohorts. Some IMGT-functional V segments, including TRBV6-2 and TRBV6-3, could not be told apart with the 87-base-pair reads, so those segments were excluded. This cohort had only TCR beta chains sequenced, and the lack of alpha or paired-chain data limited which features could be detected. In a later analysis, several top co-occurrence clusters were reported to appear linked to parvovirus B19, influenza, CMV and Epstein-Barr virus. Strong co-occurrence of HLA alleles, especially DR and DQ, made assigning TCR associations to individual alleles difficult. A group of highly shared sequence variants was considered likely to be a technical artifact of the sequencing pipeline. Broadly in line with IMGT annotations, most TCR beta V segments showed up in productive rearrangements about 90% or about 30% of the time in an earlier analysis of 587 of the donors. According to a later analysis, TCR association rates differed among HLA loci, with DRB1 alleles showing the most associated TCRs and HLA-C alleles showing the fewest. A further reported finding was that TCR beta sequences accurately predicted the HLA-A and HLA-B alleles for most subjects in the first cohort. In vitro tests confirmed that three of the cytomegalovirus-associated TCR beta chains recognize cytomegalovirus antigens.

The sequence links TRBV5-6 to TRBJ2-7; TRBD1 is a possible D gene, resting on 6 matching bases. The TCR comes from a female donor in good health and CMV-seronegative. The sequenced material came from PBMCs. This receptor carries the CDR3 CASSFQGSWGEQYF. In nucleotide form, the sequence is TGTGCCAGCAGCTTTCAGGGGAGTTGGGGCGAGCAGTACTTC.